The present entry profiles one T cell receptor (beta chain) with its context. There is no known antigen for this receptor. No base-level quality is on record; no much larger clone is a single base apart. Receptors were amplified or captured by the immunoSEQ multiplex PCR assay. For the multiplex PCR, a mixture combining 60 forward primers for TCR Vbeta segments and 13 reverse primers for TCR Jbeta segments was used. A multiplex PCR assay on genomic DNA amplified the CDR3 region of rearranged TCR beta genes. On the Illumina HiSeq System, the amplified TCR beta libraries were sequenced as 87-base-pair reads. As for how the authors treated the data: In a later analysis, tens of millions of unique TCR beta chains were counted across the approximately 620 repertoires, and around 11 million of these chains were shared by at least two donors. Raw reads were error-corrected and collapsed into unique sequences by a nearest-neighbor algorithm in which closely related sequences were merged to remove PCR and sequencing errors. V, D and J gene segments were assigned by aligning CDR3 sequences to IMGT reference sequences. For a sequence to be retained, at least a six-nucleotide match to both a V gene segment and a J gene segment was required. Rearrangements were classified as productive when the CDR3 lacked stop codons and remained in frame with V and J, and all other rearrangements were classified as non-productive. Following IMGT convention, CDR3 was defined as the stretch from the second conserved V-encoded cysteine up to the conserved J-encoded phenylalanine. In an earlier analysis of approximately 590 of the donors, sequences lacking an unambiguous match to a single V gene segment were excluded. In an earlier analysis of a few hundred of the donors, V segments were called functional above 56.7% productive rearrangements and were called segregating when the between-donor standard deviation exceeded 5%. A statistical classification framework was developed to diagnose cytomegalovirus status using the catalog of TCR beta chain sequences. In a later analysis, TCR nucleotide sequences were compared against IMGT/GENE-DB human TR gene sequences so that V and J genes could be assigned. A later analysis assigned CDR3 sequences and most-parsimonious VDJ recombination scenarios with the TCRdist pipeline. In a later analysis, every TCR beta chain was defined by the combination of its CDR3 amino acid sequence and its V-gene family, and reads without a unique V-gene family were dropped. In a later analysis, fewer than 600 highly shared, low-generation-probability nucleotide sequences were removed to address suspected cross-contamination and a sequencing artifact. In a later analysis, a clonal expansion index for each public chain was calculated from normalized within-repertoire ranks of inferred template counts. A later analysis computed generation probabilities with a VDJ recombination model fitted to out-of-frame rearrangements, and checked the results against IGoR. In a later analysis, TCR-TCR, TCR-HLA and TCR-CMV co-occurrence was scored with hypergeometric tests, and a repertoire-size bias correction was applied to TCR pairs. In a later analysis, false discovery rates were estimated by permuting HLA or CMV assignments 20 times. In a later analysis, co-occurring TCRs were grouped using DBSCAN, with TCRdist sequence similarity added in when clustering inside HLA-allele-positive subsets. Repertoires with fewer than 30,000 or more than 120,000 public chains, plus five repertoires with anomalous nucleotide sharing, were excluded from co-occurrence clustering. The table comes from immuneACCESS by way of TCRdb, which keeps in-frame sequences with V and J called. Part of the clones is missing from these tables; in studies checked, under half for an unresolved V gene and the rest for unknown reasons. The DNA gave D and trimming, while V, J and clone size come from that table. Here the sample has about 130,000 clones; approximately 8.9% occur a single time. Roughly 7% of the sample rests with the top ten.

The sample belongs to a study of cytomegalovirus exposure and HLA in healthy donors (dated 2017 in TCRdb). Context from the whole study: In an earlier analysis of 587 of the donors, under 300 Gb of sequence data and 95 million to 130 million unique TCR beta sequences from about 179 million T cells were reported. A handful of DR-DQ haplotypes were handled as single units for association and clustering because linkage in the cohort was strong. Of the roughly 400 genotyped donors, 75% to 85% were placed in the genetic ancestry cluster associated with self-reported Caucasian donors. An early release covering over 500 HLA-typed donors comprised about 300 gigabases of sequencing data and tens of millions of unique TCR sequences. To predict cytomegalovirus infection status, the study combined high-throughput TCR immunosequencing, statistical association of individual TCRs with disease status, and machine learning. An earlier analysis of around 540 of the donors applied high-throughput TCR beta sequencing to assess whether each TCR beta V gene segment acted as functional or pseudogenic. The study was designed to test whether signatures of past pathogen exposure could be identified by cataloging public T cell receptors. Besides the first cohort of about 730 subjects, a separate validation cohort made up of about 120 different subjects was used. In a later genetic analysis, genome-wide SNP genotypes for 398 of the 666 donors were used, and that subset was treated as a discovery cohort. Every repertoire in the discovery cohort had been generated on one and the same sequencing platform. The later analysis used no new phenotypic data to find candidate immune exposures, relying instead on TCR beta sequences and their occurrence across donors. Among about 400 genotyped donors of the cohort, an average of approximately 240,000 unique TCR beta nucleotide sequences was sequenced per donor, of which approximately 18% were non-productive. Donor age, sex, ethnicity and CMV serostatus were compiled together with the repertoire data. To study patterns of TCR occurrence, a later analysis re-analyzed previously published TCR beta repertoires from hundreds of donors and added high-resolution HLA genotyping. Class I and class II HLA loci were covered by the typing at four-digit resolution. Using immunosequencing, the study profiled T cell repertoires from 550 to 750 subjects and related those repertoires to cytomegalovirus serostatus. Typing coverage varied by locus: roughly 629-640 donors for A, B, C, DRB1 and DQB1; approximately 500 for DQA1; 606 for DPA1; some 470 for DPB1. Study-level results and caveats: Immune exposure information for the cohort was limited to CMV serostatus. A cluster of highly shared sequence variants was judged likely to represent a technical artifact of the sequencing pipeline. The earlier analysis of almost 600 of the donors excluded approximately 17 rarely observed V segments, including chromosome 9 orphons, because counts were too low. In a later analysis, most CMV-associated TCR beta chains were found to appear HLA-restricted, with HLA associations seemingly driven largely by CMV exposure. A later analysis found that TCR association rates varied across HLA loci, with DRB1 alleles showing the most associated TCRs and HLA-C alleles the fewest. A further reported finding was that TCR beta sequences accurately predicted the HLA-A and HLA-B alleles for most subjects in the first cohort. The classifier was reported to diagnose cytomegalovirus status with high specificity and sensitivity in both the original and validation cohorts. When HLA alleles, especially DR and DQ, strongly co-occurred, TCR associations were difficult to assign to individual alleles. Correlated functional status among segregating V segments might reflect linkage disequilibrium, but an unknown experimental factor could not be ruled out. Because HLA typing was missing for some donors at each locus, association tests included only the typed subset. A total of 164 TCR beta chains were listed by the study as associated with cytomegalovirus. In an earlier analysis of under 600 of the donors, most TCR beta V segments were observed in productive rearrangements about 87% or about 30% of the time, broadly matching IMGT annotations. A later analysis reported that several top co-occurrence clusters appeared linked to parvovirus B19, influenza, CMV and Epstein-Barr virus. In a later analysis, HLA-associated TCR beta chains were found to be more clonally expanded and to have lower generation probabilities than equally common non-associated chains. While some public TCRs were present in many individuals, most TCR sequences turned up only very rarely across donors. The presence/absence analyses assumed that sequencing depth was roughly uniform across donors, and that assumption may not be true. It was suggested by the authors that the approach could potentially be generalized to other disease states and immunological phenotypes. Compared with the approximately 670-donor mean, donors in an Asian-associated ancestry cluster had fewer N-insertions in productive TCRs, according to a later genetic analysis. Specific HLA alleles were associated with 15,000 to 20,000 TCR beta sequences at a false discovery rate of 0.05 in a later analysis. The 87-base-pair reads could not distinguish some IMGT-functional V segments, including TRBV6-2 and TRBV6-3, so those segments were excluded. In vitro tests confirmed that a few of the cytomegalovirus-associated TCR beta chains recognize cytomegalovirus antigens. The cohort was sequenced for TCR beta chains only, and without alpha or paired-chain data the features that could be detected were limited. In a later genetic analysis, a missense DCLRE1C variant was associated with V-gene and J-gene trimming of TCR beta chains, and the association was replicated in an independent cohort.

The CDR3 covers 15 residues, taking in both the cysteine and the phenylalanine. Only the CDR3 part of the read is kept: 45 bases, read in frame from the first base. Unmatched junction bases come to 4, with V trimmed by 0 bases and J by 3 bases. The germline V gene provides CDR1 SGHRS and CDR2 YFSETQ. In total, roughly 670 healthy bone marrow donors made up the cohort. At the time of sampling, every cohort member was nominally healthy, though immune exposures that went unrecorded were likely present. The donor tested CMV seropositive, placing the donor among the 250 to 350 seropositive members of the cohort. Every donor gave a peripheral blood sample, and the peripheral blood mononuclear cells from that sample were used for TCR beta sequencing. The Qiagen DNeasy Blood Extraction Kit was used to extract genomic DNA from the blood cell samples.

The sequence links TRBV5-1 to TRBJ2-5; 8 bases in between match TRBD1. The sequencing sample was made of PBMCs. This clonotype was obtained from a woman aged 40 to 55 in good health and CMV-seropositive. The CDR3 loop reads CASSLVPGGEETQYF. The base sequence is TGCGCCAGCAGCTTGGTGCCAGGGGGCGAAGAGACCCAGTACTTC.